This T cell receptor (beta chain) stems from a study of blood T cell repertoires in COVID-19. Whole-study context: From T cells, B-cell-depleted T cells, or PBMCs came the material, which was cDNA or gDNA.

The CDR3 spans 15 residues. Germline CDR1 reads SGHTA; CDR2 reads FQGNSA. Trimming at V came to 2 bases and at J to 5 bases, leaving 6 bases not matched to a gene. Method: immunoSEQ multiplex PCR; TCRdb's copy keeps in-frame clones and lacks some. Of some 240,000 clones in the sample, roughly 80% were seen once. The TCR was taken from a woman of 80 years or more with COVID-19, enrolled during active disease. Sequencing used peripheral blood. V gene TRBV7-2 combines with J gene TRBJ2-3; TRBD2 aligns across 8 bases. CDR3 coding DNA: TGTGCCAGCAGCTTAATCGGCGGGGGGCAAGATACGCAGTATTTT. The encoded protein is CASSLIGGGQDTQYF. Based on the CDR3 plus reference TRBV7-2 and TRBJ2-3, the full variable domain is GAGVSQSPSNKVTEKGKDVELRCDPISGHTALYWYRQSLGQGLEFLIYFQGNSAPDKSGLPSDRFSAERTGGSVSTLTIQRTQQEDSAVYLCASSLIGGGQDTQYFGPGTRLTVL.